Below, 2 T cell receptor beta chains from the same sample are listed, as sequenced in a study of Graves' ophthalmopathy and Graves' hyperthyroidism. RNA transcripts provided the template for amplifying TCR beta CDR3 regions. Investigators did first-round RT-PCR with HTBI primers, then second-round multiplex PCR. MiXCR was run by TCRdb on the multiplex PCR reads, yielding one entry per CDR3 protein. This table holds 500,000 to 800,000 distinct CDR3 sequences, about two fifths found once. Sequencing used peripheral blood. Receptors originate from an adult man with Graves' ophthalmopathy.

As regards this clonotype: Lacking the conserved final phenylalanine or tryptophan, this CDR3 likely reflects a read error. The DNA is left out, because the CDR3 cannot be placed on it with certainty; the CDR3 is given as TCRdb lists it. The chain joins TRBV7-2 to TRBJ2-5; TRBD1 is the table's D call and was not checked against the DNA. The CDR3 length is 9 residues, termini included. Germline lookup yields CDR1 SGHTA and CDR2 FQGNSA. The CDR3 sequence is CASSEVGGL.

V gene TRBV2 combines with J gene TRBJ1-5; D gene uncertain. Trimming left V 10 bases short and J 2 bases short, with 15 bases between. The length of the CDR3 is 14 residues. The V gene's germline CDR1 is SNHLY and CDR2 FYNNEI. Written as DNA, the CDR3 is TGTGCCAACATTGAGTCCAGGCGCAATCAGCCCCAGCATTTT. Its protein product is CANIESRRNQPQHF.